This T cell receptor beta chain was captured in a study of shared clonotypes between healthy human individuals. Only CD45RO-negative cells positively selected for CCR7 counted as naive CD8 cells, so terminally differentiated effector memory CD45RA+ cells were excluded. The CDR3 spans 15 residues. The germline V gene has CDR1 SGDLS and CDR2 YYNGEE. Losses at the gene ends were 7 bases for V and 0 bases for J; bases not matched to a gene: 9. Clones were sequenced by immunoSEQ multiplex PCR, and TCRdb holds only the in-frame ones, with some missing. The table includes about 2.1 million clones, about 92% detected once.

The material sequenced was naive CD8+ T cells from PBMCs. The V call is TRBV9, the J call TRBJ2-7; 8 bases are shared with TRBD2. This clonotype was sampled from a man aged 18 to 35 in good health. Some clones in this sample may be carry-over from other donors' samples. The CDR3 loop reads CASGLGGGSSYEQYF. Written as DNA, the CDR3 is TGTGCCAGCGGCCTTGGCGGGGGGAGCTCCTACGAGCAGTACTTC.